Shown below are 19 T cell receptor beta chains from a single sample sequenced in a study of cytomegalovirus exposure and HLA in healthy donors. In the PCR, 60 Vbeta and 13 Jbeta primers were used. Data came from immunoSEQ multiplex PCR; TCRdb stores just in-frame clones and leaves some out. The table lists about 160,000 clones, 70% to 85% of them singletons. The sample taken for sequencing was PBMCs. These receptors all stem from a middle-aged man in good health and CMV-seronegative.

This clone was observed once. The V gene is TRBV4-2, the J gene TRBJ2-3; 10 bases map to TRBD2. Germline V gene data show CDR1 as LGHNA and CDR2 as YNFKEQ. Germline trimming cut 0 bases from V and 2 bases from J; bases unmatched to any gene: 14. The CDR3 extends over 20 amino acids. The CDR3 DNA follows: TGTGCCAGCAGCCAAGACCGAGCGGGGGGGCCCTCCGTCGCCACAGATACGCAGTATTTT. Residues: CASSQDRAGGPSVATDTQYF.

J is TRBJ1-2 and V is TRBV19; D may be TRBD1 (6 bases). CDR1 is LNHDA, CDR2 SQIVND, per germline (reference sequence). The CDR3 has 13 residues. V was cut by 7 bases and J by 4 bases, with 13 bases left in between. Here the CDR3 reads CASKPGQLYGYTF. The CDR3 coding sequence is TGTGCCAGTAAACCCGGACAGCTCTATGGCTACACCTTC.

The chain uses TRBV18 and TRBJ2-5; D is uncertain. The V gene's germline CDR1 is KGHSH and CDR2 LQKENI. CDR3 length: 13 residues. Trimming removed 6 bases at V and 5 bases at J, with 13 bases between. CDR3: CASSLGQSETQYF. CDR3 bases: TGTGCCAGCTCCCTTGGGCAGAGTGAGACCCAGTACTTC.

V and J are TRBV28 and TRBJ1-1; D is unclear. The germline V gene has CDR1 MDHEN and CDR2 SYDVKM. V gave up 11 bases and J gave up 1 base, with 14 bases separating them. This CDR3 spans 13 amino acids. The CDR3 loop is CAGDRGPNTEAFF. The CDR3 bases are TGTGCCGGAGACCGCGGGCCGAACACTGAAGCTTTCTTT.

The chain is built from TRBV7-9 and TRBJ2-2; 8 bases are shared with TRBD1. Germline-derived CDR1 and CDR2 are SEHNR and FQNEAQ (reference sequence). The junction had 5 bases not matched to a gene; V was cut back by 5 bases and J by 6 bases. There are 14 residues in the CDR3. Written as DNA, the CDR3 is TGTGCCAGCAGCCCGGACAGGGAGGCCGGGGAGCTGTTTTTT. Translation gives CASSPDREAGELFF.

The chain uses TRBV5-6 and TRBJ1-4; no definite D call. V lost 2 bases and J 0 bases, leaving 11 bases between the germline ends. The CDR3 is 16 amino acids. CDR1 and CDR2 from the germline V gene are SGHDT and YYEEEE. CDR3 residues: CASSFYVRSTNEKLFF. The CDR3 nucleotides are TGTGCCAGCAGCTTTTACGTGCGATCAACTAATGAAAAACTGTTTTTT. Based on the CDR3 plus reference TRBV5-6 and TRBJ1-4, the full variable domain is DAGVTQSPTHLIKTRGQQVTLRCSPKSGHDTVSWYQQALGQGPQFIFQYYEEEERQRGNFPDRFSGHQFPNYSSELNVNALLLGDSALYLCASSFYVRSTNEKLFFGSGTQLSVL.

This sequence joins TRBV5-8 and TRBJ2-4, with D maybe TRBD2 (5 bases). V was cut by 2 bases and J by 6 bases, with 9 bases left in between. Germline CDR1 reads SGHTS; CDR2 reads YDEGEE. The CDR3 runs to 13 residues. The CDR3 bases are TGTGCCAGCAGCTTACGGGGATTAAACATTCAGTACTTC. Its protein product is CASSLRGLNIQYF.

V and J are TRBV28 and TRBJ2-2, with a possible D match to TRBD2 (5 bases). Trimming left V 5 bases short and J 4 bases short, with 17 bases between. This CDR3 region has 16 residues. The germline V gene has CDR1 MDHEN and CDR2 SYDVKM. CDR3: CASSPPNPGSTGELFF. CDR3 sequence (DNA): TGTGCCAGCAGTCCGCCCAACCCGGGGAGCACCGGGGAGCTGTTTTTT.

This chain links TRBV11-2 with TRBJ2-5; TRBD2 is a possible D gene (5 bases). The CDR3 covers 14 residues. Germline values: CDR1 SGHAT, CDR2 FQNNGV. Trimming stripped 6 bases from V and 2 bases from J, with 13 bases between. The CDR3 spells CASRRGARQETQYF. The CDR3, as DNA: TGTGCCAGCAGACGGGGTGCGCGACAAGAGACCCAGTACTTC.

This chain connects TRBV5-6 to TRBJ1-2, with D possibly matching TRBD1 (6 bases). CDR1 is SGHDT, CDR2 YYEEEE, per germline. Between the trimmed V and J ends, which lost 1 base and 4 bases, there was a span of 11 bases. The CDR3 consists of 14 residues. CDR3 bases: TGTGCCAGCAGCTTGCCGGCGACAGGCTATGGCTACACCTTC. It is translated as CASSLPATGYGYTF.

On this clone: At one boundary the junction diverges from the germline segment, which might be a read error. The chain has TRBV30 and TRBJ1-2; 7 bases match TRBD1. This CDR3 has 14 amino acids. The germline V gene encodes CDR1 GTSNPN and CDR2 SVGIG (reference sequence). The DNA for the CDR3 is TGTGCCTGGAGTGTACTCAGGGGGTACTACGGCTACACCTTC. It encodes CAWSVLRGYYGYTF.

The gene calls are TRBV28 and TRBJ1-4, with D perhaps matching TRBD1 (6 bases). V dropped 5 bases and J dropped 3 bases, with 13 bases sitting between them. This CDR3 is built from 15 residues. Looked up from germline, CDR1 is MDHEN and CDR2 is SYDVKM. CDR3 in amino acids: CASSPQGQANEKLFF. CDR3 coding DNA: TGTGCCAGCAGTCCTCAGGGGCAGGCTAATGAAAAACTGTTTTTT.

V and J are TRBV14 and TRBJ2-1, with TRBD2 identical over 7 bases. From germline, CDR1 is SGHDN and CDR2 FVKESK. Unmatched junction bases numbered 3, after V lost 1 base and J lost 0 bases. This CDR3 is 16 amino acids long. In nucleotides, the CDR3 is TGTGCCAGCAGCCAAGGGTGGGGGGGCTCCTACAATGAGCAGTTCTTC. Residues: CASSQGWGGSYNEQFF.

The CDR3 DNA reads as TGCGCCAGCAGCTCAAGGATAGCTAGCGGGTCCCGCGGGACAAAACGGAATGAGCAGTTCTTC. Translating it yields CASSSRIASGSRGTKRNEQFF. The chain links TRBV4-1 to TRBJ2-1, with 8 positions matching TRBD2. Germline values: CDR1 MGHRA, CDR2 YSYEKL. J lost 7 bases, V lost 5 bases, and 28 bases had no gene match. The CDR3 loop spans 21 amino acids.

V usage is TRBV9 and J usage is TRBJ2-5, with 11 positions matching TRBD2. V was pared by 4 bases and J by 2 bases, with 7 bases of the junction left unmatched. CDR3 length: 16 amino acids. The germline CDR1 and CDR2 sequences are SGDLS and YYNGEE. The CDR3 nucleotides read TGTGCCAGCAGCCCTCTTAGCGGGGGGGTTCAAGAGACCCAGTACTTC. Its translation: CASSPLSGGVQETQYF.

This clone was seen once. The rearrangement joins TRBV4-1 to TRBJ1-5, with D possibly TRBD1 on 5 matching bases. Trimming pared 1 base from V and 3 bases from J, leaving 10 bases between. This CDR3 contains 15 residues. The germline V gene encodes CDR1 MGHRA and CDR2 YSYEKL. This chain's CDR3 is CASSQVVGANQPQHF. DNA for the CDR3: TGCGCCAGCAGCCAAGTCGTAGGGGCCAATCAGCCCCAGCATTTT.

The chain is built from TRBV27 and TRBJ2-7; TRBD1 matches 9 bases. The CDR3 sequence is 14 residues long. With 8 bases clipped from V and 6 bases from J, the junction kept 11 bases outside the gene matches. Per the germline V gene, CDR1 is MNHEY and CDR2 is SMNVEV (reference sequence). DNA for the CDR3: TGTGCCAGCGGAGACAGGGGGTCCACCTCCGAGCAGTACTTC. Its translation: CASGDRGSTSEQYF.

Regarding this clone: The junction and the germline gene differ at one end; a read error may be behind it. The CDR3 coding sequence is TGTGCTAGCAGCCCGGACTCGCACTCCTACGAGCAGTACTTC. Protein product: CASSPDSHSYEQYF. The chain couples TRBV7-7 to TRBJ2-7; D is possibly TRBD2 (5 bases). The V gene's germline CDR1 is SSHAT and CDR2 FNYEAQ (reference sequence). The CDR3 runs 14 residues.

The chain links TRBV19 to TRBJ2-7; 9 positions agree with TRBD1. The CDR3 consists of 16 residues. Germline assignment: CDR1 LNHDA and CDR2 SQIVND (reference sequence). V dropped 5 bases and J dropped 3; count of bases not matched to a gene: 11. CDR3 protein: CASSPPGTGYIYEQYF. The CDR3 nucleotides are TGTGCCAGTAGTCCCCCCGGGACAGGGTACATCTACGAGCAGTACTTC.